The sequence of this T cell receptor beta chain was determined in a study of T cells expressing NK-cell markers. At the level of the study: Obtained from sorted CD3+CD56+NKG2C+, CD3+CD56+NKG2C- and CD3+CD56-NKG2C+ T cells were the TCR beta repertoires. Findings and limits, study-wide: Of the CD8+ T cell pool in over 5 donors, roughly 1.0-8% was accounted for by dominant NKG2C+ clonotypes. HCMV specificity of the expanded NKG2C+ T cell clones was not established.

Libraries used 5'RACE template switching adding universal primer site and UMIs. No DNA is given; TCRdb re-called the 5' RACE reads and lists each CDR3 protein once. Across about 150,000 distinct CDR3 sequences, the top ten clones capture approximately 35% of the sample. In regard to this clonotype: Its antigen is currently unknown.

This CDR3 comprises 13 residues. Germline assignment: CDR1 MNHEY and CDR2 SMNVEV (reference sequence). The sequencing input was blood T cells: a sorted CD56 or NKG2C T cell subset, CD4+ or CD8+ T cells, or bulk PBMC T cells (not recorded which). This rearrangement joins TRBV27 to TRBJ2-5; there is no DNA to check the TCRdb D call of TRBD1. The source of this sequence is a woman aged 50 to 65 in good health. The CDR3 loop reads CASWGLGGETQYF.